In this sample, the clone carrying this TCR beta chain turned up once. This record belongs to a study of blood T cell repertoires in COVID-19. Turning to the study itself: Acute-phase and convalescent COVID-19 samples originated in the United States, Italy and Spain.

Data came from immunoSEQ multiplex PCR; TCRdb stores just in-frame clones and leaves some out. The sample shows more than 200,000 clones, around 87% of them seen only once. This CDR3 is built from 15 residues. The ends lost 3 bases at V and 0 bases at J; junction bases unmatched: 4. The germline V gene has CDR1 LNHDA and CDR2 SQIVND (reference sequence). This clonotype was obtained from a woman between 45 and 65 years old who had recovered from COVID-19. V is TRBV19 and J is TRBJ1-1, with TRBD1 matching 7 bases. The sample consisted of PBMCs or T cells enriched from blood (not recorded which). CDR3 sequence: CASSIRQGMNTEAFF. CDR3 bases: TGTGCCAGTAGTATCAGACAGGGAATGAACACTGAAGCTTTCTTT.